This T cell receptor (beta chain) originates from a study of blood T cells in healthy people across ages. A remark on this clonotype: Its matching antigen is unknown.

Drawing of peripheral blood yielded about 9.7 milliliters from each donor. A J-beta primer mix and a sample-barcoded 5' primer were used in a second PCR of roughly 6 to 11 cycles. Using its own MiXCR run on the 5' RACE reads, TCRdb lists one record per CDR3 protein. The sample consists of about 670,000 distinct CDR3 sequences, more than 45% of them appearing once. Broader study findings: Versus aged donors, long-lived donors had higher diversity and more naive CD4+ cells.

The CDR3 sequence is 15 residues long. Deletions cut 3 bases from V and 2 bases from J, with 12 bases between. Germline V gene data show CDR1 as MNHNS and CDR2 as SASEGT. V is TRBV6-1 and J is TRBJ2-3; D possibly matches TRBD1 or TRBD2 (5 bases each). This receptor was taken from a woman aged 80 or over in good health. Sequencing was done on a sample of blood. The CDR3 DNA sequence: TGTGCCAGCAGTGATTGGGGGATACTCACAGATACGCAGTATTTT. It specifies CASSDWGILTDTQYF.